The T cell receptor beta chain described here comes from a study of spatial heterogeneity in lung cancer. Whole-study context: Consistently, beta-chain sequences turned up in larger numbers than alpha-chain sequences did. There were, on average, more than eight raw-read appearances for each unique TCR and UMI combination.

Each TCR cDNA molecule carried a unique molecular identifier. In TCRdb, the 5' RACE reads were re-called with MiXCR into one record per CDR3 protein. The table has around 87,000 distinct CDR3 sequences, roughly 12% seen once; the top ten hold roughly 39%. The time point was: sample taken at primary tumor resection. V was shortened by 0 bases and J by 6 bases, with 12 bases between the two germline ends. CDR3 length: 14 residues. CDR1 LGHDT and CDR2 YNNKEL come from the germline V gene (reference sequence). Findings and limits, study-wide: Ubiquitous expanded tumor TCRs were seen in blood more at resection than at follow-up.

Notes on this clonotype: Its antigen is currently unknown.

Sample: PBMCs, taken at surgery. The TCR was taken from a male donor with early-stage non-small cell lung cancer. This rearrangement joins TRBV3-1 to TRBJ2-7, with D unresolved. CDR3 protein: CASSQEVVKSEQYF. CDR3 DNA sequence: TGTGCCAGCAGCCAAGAGGTAGTTAAGAGCGAGCAGTACTTC.